What follows describes a single TCR beta chain. The CDR3 contains 15 residues. The V and J ends lost 6 bases and 3 bases respectively, with 18 bases between them. The germline CDR1 and CDR2 sequences are MNHEY and SMNVEV (reference sequence). This entry comes from a study of blood T cell repertoires in COVID-19. Study at large: Acute-phase and convalescent COVID-19 samples originated in the United States, Italy and Spain. The cDNA or gDNA used as material had been derived from T cells, B-cell-depleted T cells, or PBMCs.

TCRdb's copy holds only in-frame clones and misses some; the assay was immunoSEQ multiplex PCR. The repertoire holds approximately 270,000 clones, with 70% to 90% as singletons. The sample consisted of PBMCs or T cells enriched from blood (not recorded which). The clonotype originates from a young woman with acute COVID-19. The chain combines TRBV27 with TRBJ2-7; D is perhaps TRBD2 (6 bases). Written as DNA, the CDR3 is TGTGCCAGCAGAACCCGGGGGACGGGGATCTACGAGCAGTACTTC. Its protein product is CASRTRGTGIYEQYF.